This T cell receptor (beta chain) was sequenced for a study of shared clonotypes between healthy human individuals. Study-wide results and caveats: Sequencing depth was a factor that was expected to affect clonotype sharing among donors.

From germline, CDR1 is MNHEY and CDR2 SVGAGI. The CDR3 spans 14 residues. V was trimmed by 0 bases and J by 7 bases, leaving 12 bases between them. About this clone: Its cognate antigen is unknown.

Per the study methods: Filtering differed since immunoSEQ provided only junctions, with no quality scores. Assay: immunoSEQ multiplex PCR; the TCRdb copy retains only in-frame clones and omits some. V and J calls and clone size are as listed in that table; D and trimming were resolved from the DNA. The sample includes approximately 530,000 clones, 90% to 96% seen only once; the top ten take 0.055% to 0.075%. Sequencing was carried out using naive CD4+ T cells sorted from blood. As for subset: CD45RA+ positively selected. V usage is TRBV6-5 and J usage is TRBJ1-1, with D perhaps TRBD1 (6 bases). The sequence derives from a woman in her thirties in good health. CDR3 bases: TGTGCCAGCAGTTACTCACAGGGACTCTATGAAGCTTTCTTT. It yields the protein CASSYSQGLYEAFF.